The rows below give T cell receptor beta chains drawn from one sample of a study of beta chain features in type 1 diabetes. Clones were read by immunoSEQ multiplex PCR, and TCRdb kept only the in-frame ones, dropping some. The sample lists 400,000 to 550,000 clones; about an eighth were seen once. The sample consisted of naive CD4+ T cells from blood. These receptors originate from a woman between 18 and 30 years old in good health. The CDR3 runs from the conserved cysteine through the conserved F or W. The D gene is left open where the match is weak. Clone size is not always given. Where it is, it says once, few, many or a class for expanded clones.

abundance: few
d_gene: TRBD2
v_gene: TRBV14
j_gene: TRBJ2-3
CDR3aa: CASSQEIASGSRVTQYF
CDR3nt: TGTGCCAGCAGCCAAGAAATAGCTAGCGGGAGTCGTGTTACGCAGTATTTT

abundance: -
d_gene: TRBD1
v_gene: TRBV4-3
j_gene: TRBJ1-5
CDR3aa: CASRKTGPRGQPQHF
CDR3nt: TGCGCCAGCCGAAAGACAGGGCCGAGGGGTCAGCCCCAGCATTTT

abundance: -
d_gene: TRBD2
v_gene: TRBV4-3
j_gene: TRBJ2-3
CDR3aa: CASSQRLAATDTQYF
CDR3nt: TGCGCCAGCAGCCAGAGACTAGCGGCCACAGATACGCAGTATTTT

abundance: few
d_gene: -
v_gene: TRBV18
j_gene: TRBJ2-1
CDR3aa: CASSPSYGDNEQFF
CDR3nt: TGTGCCAGCTCACCAAGTTATGGGGACAATGAGCAGTTCTTC

abundance: -
d_gene: TRBD1
v_gene: TRBV2
j_gene: TRBJ2-3
CDR3aa: CASSGQGGDTQYF
CDR3nt: TGTGCCAGCAGCGGACAGGGAGGAGATACGCAGTATTTT

abundance: few
d_gene: -
v_gene: TRBV7-2
j_gene: TRBJ2-1
CDR3aa: CASSLTGTYNEQFF
CDR3nt: TGTGCCAGCAGCCTAACAGGGACCTACAATGAGCAGTTCTTC

abundance: -
d_gene: -
v_gene: TRBV15
j_gene: TRBJ1-2
CDR3aa: CATSRGYGYTF
CDR3nt: TGTGCCACCAGCAGGGGTTATGGCTACACCTTC

abundance: -
d_gene: -
v_gene: TRBV9
j_gene: TRBJ2-2
CDR3aa: CASSDRQYTGELFF
CDR3nt: TGTGCCAGCAGCGATCGACAGTACACCGGGGAGCTGTTTTTT

abundance: -
d_gene: -
v_gene: TRBV9
j_gene: TRBJ2-3
CDR3aa: CASSVGSLTDTQYF
CDR3nt: TGTGCCAGCAGCGTAGGCAGCCTCACAGATACGCAGTATTTT

abundance: -
d_gene: -
v_gene: TRBV9
j_gene: TRBJ2-1
CDR3aa: CASSVVPAVRNEQFF
CDR3nt: TGTGCCAGCAGCGTAGTCCCCGCCGTTAGGAATGAGCAGTTCTTC

abundance: few
d_gene: -
v_gene: TRBV7-3
j_gene: TRBJ2-6
CDR3aa: CASSLRTTNVLTF
CDR3nt: TGTGCCAGCAGCTTAAGGACAACCAACGTCCTGACTTTC

abundance: -
d_gene: TRBD1
v_gene: TRBV2
j_gene: TRBJ1-2
CDR3aa: CASRAEGAPGYGYTF
CDR3nt: TGTGCCAGCAGGGCTGAGGGGGCCCCTGGCTATGGCTACACCTTC

abundance: many
d_gene: -
v_gene: TRBV7-9
j_gene: TRBJ2-7
CDR3aa: CASSPSSYEQYF
CDR3nt: TGTGCCAGCAGCCCGAGCTCCTACGAGCAGTACTTC

abundance: -
d_gene: -
v_gene: TRBV5-1
j_gene: TRBJ2-1
CDR3aa: CASSLEVGSYNEQFF
CDR3nt: TGCGCCAGCAGCTTGGAAGTCGGGAGTTACAATGAGCAGTTCTTC

abundance: few
d_gene: -
v_gene: TRBV7-9
j_gene: TRBJ2-7
CDR3aa: CASSLLSGTAHYEQYF
CDR3nt: TGTGCCAGCAGCTTACTCTCTGGGACTGCTCACTACGAGCAGTACTTC

abundance: few
d_gene: TRBD1
v_gene: TRBV2
j_gene: TRBJ2-2
CDR3aa: CASSDILPRQGRTGELFF
CDR3nt: TGTGCCAGCAGTGACATCCTGCCCCGACAGGGGAGGACCGGGGAGCTGTTTTTT

abundance: few
d_gene: -
v_gene: TRBV25-1
j_gene: TRBJ2-5
CDR3aa: CASSLYQETQYF
CDR3nt: TGTGCCAGCAGTTTGTACCAAGAGACCCAGTACTTC

abundance: few
d_gene: -
v_gene: TRBV9
j_gene: TRBJ2-7
CDR3aa: CASSIHVKGRGLYEQYF
CDR3nt: TGTGCCAGCAGCATACACGTCAAAGGAAGGGGCTTGTACGAGCAGTACTTC

abundance: few
d_gene: -
v_gene: TRBV6-1
j_gene: TRBJ2-1
CDR3aa: CASSVGTFNEQFF
CDR3nt: TGTGCCAGCAGTGTAGGGACATTCAATGAGCAGTTCTTC

abundance: -
d_gene: -
v_gene: TRBV25-1
j_gene: TRBJ1-2
CDR3aa: CASRAGTSSGKTF
CDR3nt: TGTGCCAGCAGGGCAGGGACGTCGAGTGGGAAAACCTTC

abundance: few
d_gene: TRBD1
v_gene: TRBV23-1
j_gene: TRBJ2-2
CDR3aa: CASSQCVCGQGSTGELFF
CDR3nt: TGCGCCAGCAGTCAATGCGTCTGTGGACAGGGGTCCACCGGGGAGCTGTTTTTT

abundance: -
d_gene: TRBD2
v_gene: TRBV30
j_gene: TRBJ2-2
CDR3aa: CAWKLFPKTSGIRSAGELFF
CDR3nt: TGTGCCTGGAAACTCTTTCCCAAGACTAGCGGGATTCGTTCCGCCGGGGAGCTGTTTTTT